A selection of T cell receptor beta chains follows, all from one sample in a study of a mutant IDH1 vaccine in newly diagnosed glioma. Clones were read by immunoSEQ multiplex PCR, and TCRdb kept only the in-frame ones, dropping some. The sample lists tens of thousands of clones; about 85% were seen once. This material consisted of PBMCs, taken from a glioma patient treated with radiotherapy, temozolomide or both. These receptors came from a woman aged 40-49 years with glioma. The CDR3 runs from the conserved cysteine through the conserved F or W. The order of the fields is clone size, V gene, J gene, D gene, CDR3 DNA, CDR3 protein. A D gene is named only where the DNA matches it firmly. A clone size is listed for some rows: how often the clone was seen (once, few, many), or a class if it is expanded.

.,TRBV5-4,TRBJ1-1,.,TGTGCCAGCAGCTTGGGTGTCGGCGCGAACACTGAAGCTTTCTTT,CASSLGVGANTEAFF
.,TRBV19,TRBJ1-5,TRBD1,TGTGCCAGTAGGCCGACAGGGGTAGGTCAGCCCCAGCATTTT,CASRPTGVGQPQHF
.,TRBV2,TRBJ1-4,.,TGTGCCAGCAGTGAAGGACAGCGTAATGAAAAACTGTTTTTT,CASSEGQRNEKLFF
.,TRBV25-1,TRBJ2-5,.,TGTGCCAGCAGTGAATGGGTAGGGGAAGAGACCCAGTACTTC,CASSEWVGEETQYF
.,TRBV5-1,TRBJ2-1,TRBD2,TGCGCCAGCAGCTTCTTAGCGGGGGGTAACAATGAGCAGTTCTTC,CASSFLAGGNNEQFF
few,TRBV10-1,TRBJ2-3,TRBD2,TGCGCCACGGGGACTAGCAAGGCGGATACGCAGTATTTT,CATGTSKADTQYF
few,TRBV2,TRBJ2-3,.,TGTGCCAGCAGTGAACCCAGGGGTGTTACGCAGTATTTT,CASSEPRGVTQYF
.,TRBV13,TRBJ1-1,.,TGTGCCAGCAGCCCCTCCCAGAACACTGAAGCTTTCTTT,CASSPSQNTEAFF
.,TRBV10-3,TRBJ2-7,TRBD2,TGTGCCACCTTACCGCAGGGACTAGCGGGGGGGCAGCAGTACTTC,CATLPQGLAGGQQYF
.,TRBV15,TRBJ1-2,.,TGTGCCACCAGCAGCCAGAATGTGGGGGCGGATGGCTACACCTTC,CATSSQNVGADGYTF
.,TRBV6-6,TRBJ1-5,.,TGTGCCAGCCGGACGGGACTGAAGAATCAGCCCCAGCATTTT,CASRTGLKNQPQHF
few,TRBV4-2,TRBJ1-1,.,TGTGCCAGCAGCCAAGAGAACGGAGGTGCCGCTGAAGCTTTCTTT,CASSQENGGAAEAFF
.,TRBV11-3,TRBJ2-2,.,TGTGCCAGCAGCTTAGTGTCCACCGGGGAGCTGTTTTTT,CASSLVSTGELFF
once,TRBV4-1,TRBJ2-1,TRBD2,TGCGCCAGCAGCCAAGGGGGACTAGCGACCGAGCAGTTCTTC,CASSQGGLATEQFF
few,TRBV9,TRBJ2-5,TRBD2,TGTGCCAGCAGCGTAGCGACTAGCGGGATGGGGCAAGAGACCCAGTACTTC,CASSVATSGMGQETQYF
once,TRBV11-2,TRBJ1-6,.,TGTGCCAGCAGCTTAGTCGCCAGGGGTTCACCCCTCCACTTT,CASSLVARGSPLHF
once,TRBV10-3,TRBJ2-2,TRBD1,TGTGCCATCAACAGGGACAGGGGATCGAACACCGGGGAGCTGTTTTTT,CAINRDRGSNTGELFF
.,TRBV29-1,TRBJ1-5,.,TGCAGCCCCTTGAGCCAGACAAATAGCAATCAGCCCCAGCATTTT,CSPLSQTNSNQPQHF
.,TRBV7-9,TRBJ2-3,.,TGTGCCAGCAGCTTAGCGATCTACAGGGAAAGAGGAGATACGCAGTATTTT,CASSLAIYRERGDTQYF
.,TRBV5-1,TRBJ1-2,TRBD1,TGCGCCAGCAGCTTGATGGACAGGTCAGGAGGCTACACCTTC,CASSLMDRSGGYTF
.,TRBV19,TRBJ1-3,.,TGTGCCAGTAGTCGACCTGCCGCCGCTGGAAACACCATATATTTT,CASSRPAAAGNTIYF
medium-sized,TRBV7-2,TRBJ2-5,.,TGTGCCAGCAGCCCCGACAGGTCCCAAGAGACCCAGTACTTC,CASSPDRSQETQYF
.,TRBV6-5,TRBJ2-7,.,TGTGCCAGCAGACGACAGGTCGTTGCAGGCTACGAGCAGTACTTC,CASRRQVVAGYEQYF
.,TRBV5-1,TRBJ1-1,.,TGCGCCAGCAGCTTGGAGGTCTTCTCAGCTGAAGCTTTCTTT,CASSLEVFSAEAFF
.,TRBV10-3,TRBJ2-1,TRBD2,TGTGCCATCAGTGTAGGACTAGCGGCTACCTACAATGAGCAGTTCTTC,CAISVGLAATYNEQFF
once,TRBV6-1,TRBJ2-6,.,TGTGCCTGCCTCGACAGTTCTGGGGCCAACGTCCTGACTTTC,CACLDSSGANVLTF
.,TRBV7-2,TRBJ2-5,.,TGTGCCAGCAAACCTAGGGGGGGAGGGGAGACCCAGTACTTC,CASKPRGGGETQYF
.,TRBV4-1,TRBJ2-1,TRBD2,TGCGCCAGCAGCCAAGTACTAGCGGGAATGAGCTCCTACAATGAGCAGTTCTTC,CASSQVLAGMSSYNEQFF
.,TRBV5-4,TRBJ2-3,TRBD2,TGTGCCAGCAGCCCCACTAGCGGGGGTCAAGATACGCAGTATTTT,CASSPTSGGQDTQYF
.,TRBV4-2,TRBJ2-1,.,TGTGCCAGCAGCCAAGGATGGTCTATGGATGAGCAGTTCTTC,CASSQGWSMDEQFF
.,TRBV7-9,TRBJ1-1,.,TGTGCCAGCAGCTTAGTTGCCGGTCACACTGAAGCTTTCTTT,CASSLVAGHTEAFF
.,TRBV4-1,TRBJ2-3,.,TGCGCCAGCAGCCAGTTGAAGGGCTCACCTGATAAGCAGTATTTT,CASSQLKGSPDKQYF